The present entry profiles one TCR beta chain with its context. This record belongs to a study of blood T cell repertoires in COVID-19. Study information: Material from acute and convalescent COVID-19 was sourced from the United States, Italy and Spain. T cells, B-cell-depleted T cells, or PBMCs provided the cDNA or gDNA that served as material.

Trimming at V came to 5 bases and at J to 9 bases, leaving 11 bases not matched to a gene. The V gene's germline CDR1 is SEHNR and CDR2 FQNEAQ (reference sequence). There are 15 residues in the CDR3. Per the original methods: Reference gene primer amplification gave nucleated cell count estimates. Sequencing used immunoSEQ multiplex PCR; TCRdb keeps in-frame clones, though not all of them. V, J and clone size are taken as reported in that table, and D and trimming were inferred from the DNA itself. This sample has fewer than 70,000 clones, with approximately 84% found just once. The material sequenced was peripheral blood. The TCR comes from a man over 45 with active COVID-19. The chain combines TRBV7-9 with TRBJ2-1, with TRBD2 matching over 9 bases. CDR3 nucleotide sequence: TGTGCCAGCAGCAGCACGGGACTAGCTCTGGTTGAGCAGTTCTTC. Its protein is CASSSTGLALVEQFF. Complete variable domain (other parts from reference TRBV7-9 and TRBJ2-1): DTGVSQNPRHKITKRGQNVTFRCDPISEHNRLYWYRQTLGQGPEFLTYFQNEAQLEKSRLLSDRFSAERPKGSFSTLEIQRTEQGDSAMYLCASSSTGLALVEQFFGPGTRLTVL.